This is a list of T cell receptor beta chains from one sample in a study of blood T cell repertoires in COVID-19. The table came from immunoSEQ multiplex PCR; TCRdb's copy has only in-frame clones and leaves some out. The sample lists approximately 41,000 clones, under 90% seen once, with 20% to 25% in the top ten. The sample consisted of peripheral blood. These receptors originate from a man aged 45 to 65 with active COVID-19. CDR3s include the opening cysteine and the closing phenylalanine or tryptophan. Fields, in order: J gene, D gene, clone size, V gene, CDR3 protein, CDR3 DNA. A D gene is named only where the DNA matches it firmly. Clone size is stated in some rows and not others, as once, few, many or a class when expanded.

J gene: TRBJ2-5
D gene: .
clone size: .
V gene: TRBV11-2
CDR3 protein: CASSLETQETQYF
CDR3 DNA: TGTGCCAGCAGCTTGGAGACCCAAGAGACCCAGTACTTC

J gene: TRBJ2-5
D gene: .
clone size: .
V gene: TRBV4-1
CDR3 protein: CASSLSAPKETQYF
CDR3 DNA: TGCGCCAGCAGCCTCTCTGCGCCGAAAGAGACCCAGTACTTC

J gene: TRBJ1-2
D gene: TRBD1
clone size: .
V gene: TRBV19
CDR3 protein: CASRPGQGRRLYGYTF
CDR3 DNA: TGTGCCAGTAGGCCGGGACAGGGACGGCGTCTCTATGGCTACACCTTC

J gene: TRBJ2-7
D gene: .
clone size: .
V gene: TRBV18
CDR3 protein: CASSLTEREQYF
CDR3 DNA: TGTGCCAGCTCACTCACAGAACGCGAGCAGTACTTC

J gene: TRBJ2-7
D gene: TRBD1
clone size: .
V gene: TRBV5-1
CDR3 protein: CASSPGQGANEQYF
CDR3 DNA: TGCGCCAGCAGCCCCGGACAGGGGGCCAACGAGCAGTACTTC

J gene: TRBJ2-1
D gene: .
clone size: .
V gene: TRBV10-3
CDR3 protein: CAISEASRTYNEQFF
CDR3 DNA: TGTGCCATCAGTGAGGCTAGCAGGACCTACAATGAGCAGTTCTTC

J gene: TRBJ2-5
D gene: .
clone size: .
V gene: TRBV5-1
CDR3 protein: CASSPRLGGETQYF
CDR3 DNA: TGCGCCAGCAGCCCCCGACTAGGGGGCGAGACCCAGTACTTC

J gene: TRBJ2-2
D gene: .
clone size: .
V gene: TRBV4-2
CDR3 protein: CASSQPWGETDNTGELFF
CDR3 DNA: TGTGCCAGCAGCCAACCTTGGGGGGAGACAGACAACACCGGGGAGCTGTTTTTT

J gene: TRBJ1-2
D gene: .
clone size: .
V gene: TRBV5-1
CDR3 protein: CASSGGSHGYTF
CDR3 DNA: TGCGCCAGCAGTGGGGGGAGCCATGGCTACACCTTC

J gene: TRBJ2-3
D gene: .
clone size: .
V gene: TRBV2
CDR3 protein: CASKEGRTQYF
CDR3 DNA: TGTGCCAGCAAGGAGGGGAGGACGCAGTATTTT

J gene: TRBJ2-1
D gene: .
clone size: .
V gene: TRBV9
CDR3 protein: CASSPSYNEQFF
CDR3 DNA: TGTGCCAGCAGCCCGTCCTACAATGAGCAGTTCTTC

J gene: TRBJ2-7
D gene: .
clone size: .
V gene: TRBV9
CDR3 protein: CASSDRDNYEQYF
CDR3 DNA: TGTGCCAGCAGCGACCGGGACAACTACGAGCAGTACTTC

J gene: TRBJ2-1
D gene: .
clone size: .
V gene: TRBV7-2
CDR3 protein: CASSLVGSSSYNEQFF
CDR3 DNA: TGTGCCAGCAGCTTAGTAGGATCTAGCTCCTACAATGAGCAGTTCTTC

J gene: TRBJ2-6
D gene: TRBD1
clone size: .
V gene: TRBV11-3
CDR3 protein: CASSSGQGHSGANVLTF
CDR3 DNA: TGTGCCAGCAGCTCGGGACAGGGACACTCTGGGGCCAACGTCCTGACTTTC

J gene: TRBJ2-3
D gene: TRBD2
clone size: .
V gene: TRBV5-1
CDR3 protein: CASSLFPSGSEDTDTQYF
CDR3 DNA: TGCGCCAGCAGCTTGTTTCCTAGCGGGAGTGAAGACACAGATACGCAGTATTTT

J gene: TRBJ2-1
D gene: .
clone size: .
V gene: TRBV6-2/TRBV6-3
CDR3 protein: CASSYPNEQFF
CDR3 DNA: TGTGCCAGCAGTTACCCAAATGAGCAGTTCTTC

J gene: TRBJ2-1
D gene: .
clone size: .
V gene: TRBV3-1/TRBV3-2
CDR3 protein: CASSFRQAQYNEQFF
CDR3 DNA: TGTGCCAGCAGCTTCCGACAGGCGCAGTACAATGAGCAGTTCTTC

J gene: TRBJ2-5
D gene: TRBD2
clone size: .
V gene: TRBV7-6
CDR3 protein: CASSRTGAGGEETQYF
CDR3 DNA: TGTGCCAGCAGCAGAACGGGGGCGGGAGGGGAAGAGACCCAGTACTTC

J gene: TRBJ2-7
D gene: .
clone size: .
V gene: TRBV3-1/TRBV3-2
CDR3 protein: CASSQESGGYYEQYF
CDR3 DNA: TGTGCCAGCAGCCAAGAATCAGGGGGGTACTACGAGCAGTACTTC

J gene: TRBJ2-7
D gene: .
clone size: .
V gene: TRBV28
CDR3 protein: CASSGSSYEQYF
CDR3 DNA: TGTGCCAGCAGCGGGTCGTCCTACGAGCAGTACTTC

J gene: TRBJ2-2
D gene: TRBD2
clone size: few
V gene: TRBV7-2
CDR3 protein: CASSLLAGTGELFF
CDR3 DNA: TGTGCCAGCAGCTTACTAGCGGGTACCGGGGAGCTGTTTTTT

J gene: TRBJ2-1
D gene: TRBD2
clone size: .
V gene: TRBV5-4
CDR3 protein: CASSPGGLAGAGEQFF
CDR3 DNA: TGTGCCAGCAGCCCCGGTGGGCTAGCGGGAGCGGGGGAGCAGTTCTTC

J gene: TRBJ1-2
D gene: TRBD1
clone size: .
V gene: TRBV27
CDR3 protein: CASSLTGVYGYTF
CDR3 DNA: TGTGCCAGCAGTTTAACAGGGGTCTATGGCTACACCTTC

J gene: TRBJ2-7
D gene: TRBD2
clone size: .
V gene: TRBV7-8
CDR3 protein: CASSLAEGGSPYEQYF
CDR3 DNA: TGTGCCAGCAGCTTAGCAGAGGGAGGGAGCCCCTACGAGCAGTACTTC

J gene: TRBJ2-3
D gene: .
clone size: .
V gene: TRBV7-2
CDR3 protein: CASSSDGLLDTQYF
CDR3 DNA: TGTGCCAGCAGCTCAGACGGACTATTGGATACGCAGTATTTT

J gene: TRBJ2-1
D gene: .
clone size: .
V gene: TRBV4-3
CDR3 protein: CASSQDGAYNEQFF
CDR3 DNA: TGCGCCAGCAGCCAAGATGGGGCTTACAATGAGCAGTTCTTC

J gene: TRBJ1-4
D gene: TRBD1
clone size: .
V gene: TRBV6-2/TRBV6-3
CDR3 protein: CASSYAAGGNEKLFF
CDR3 DNA: TGTGCCAGCAGTTACGCGGCAGGGGGTAATGAAAAACTGTTTTTT

J gene: TRBJ1-1
D gene: .
clone size: once
V gene: TRBV28
CDR3 protein: CASSLPGQKKAFF
CDR3 DNA: TGTGCCAGCAGTTTGCCGGGACAAAAAAAAGCTTTCTTT

J gene: TRBJ2-7
D gene: .
clone size: .
V gene: TRBV2
CDR3 protein: CASKDPRERGLYEQYF
CDR3 DNA: TGTGCCAGCAAGGACCCACGGGAGAGAGGCTTGTACGAGCAGTACTTC

J gene: TRBJ1-2
D gene: TRBD1
clone size: .
V gene: TRBV14
CDR3 protein: CASSHRDRAANYGYTF
CDR3 DNA: TGTGCCAGCAGCCACCGGGACAGGGCAGCCAACTATGGCTACACCTTC

J gene: TRBJ1-1
D gene: .
clone size: .
V gene: TRBV11-2
CDR3 protein: CASSSGQNTEAFF
CDR3 DNA: TGTGCCAGCAGCTCCGGACAGAACACTGAAGCTTTCTTT

J gene: TRBJ2-7
D gene: .
clone size: .
V gene: TRBV10-3
CDR3 protein: CAIGQTYEQYF
CDR3 DNA: TGTGCCATCGGACAGACCTACGAGCAGTACTTC

J gene: TRBJ2-7
D gene: TRBD1
clone size: .
V gene: TRBV6-5
CDR3 protein: CASSYSDRGLYEQYF
CDR3 DNA: TGTGCCAGCAGTTACTCTGACAGGGGGCTCTACGAGCAGTACTTC

J gene: TRBJ2-5
D gene: .
clone size: once
V gene: TRBV11-3
CDR3 protein: CASSLERGPETQYF
CDR3 DNA: TGTGCCAGCAGCTTAGAGCGGGGCCCGGAGACCCAGTACTTC

J gene: TRBJ1-6
D gene: .
clone size: .
V gene: TRBV7-2
CDR3 protein: CASSFNRGSPLHF
CDR3 DNA: TGTGCCAGCAGCTTCAATCGGGGTTCACCCCTCCACTTT

J gene: TRBJ2-2
D gene: TRBD2
clone size: .
V gene: TRBV7-3
CDR3 protein: CASSSNTSGRTNTGELFF
CDR3 DNA: TGTGCCAGCAGCTCGAATACTAGCGGGAGAACGAACACCGGGGAGCTGTTTTTT

J gene: TRBJ2-7
D gene: .
clone size: .
V gene: TRBV6-5
CDR3 protein: CASSYRRRGVNEQYF
CDR3 DNA: TGTGCCAGCAGTTACCGGCGGCGGGGAGTGAACGAGCAGTACTTC

J gene: TRBJ1-1
D gene: TRBD1
clone size: .
V gene: TRBV7-8
CDR3 protein: CASSLMTGWTEAFF
CDR3 DNA: TGTGCCAGCAGCTTAATGACAGGGTGGACTGAAGCTTTCTTT

J gene: TRBJ1-4
D gene: .
clone size: .
V gene: TRBV18
CDR3 protein: CASSPKQGATNEKLFF
CDR3 DNA: TGTGCCAGCTCACCGAAGCAGGGCGCAACTAATGAAAAACTGTTTTTT

J gene: TRBJ2-1
D gene: TRBD1
clone size: .
V gene: TRBV28
CDR3 protein: CASSLTGERGEQFF
CDR3 DNA: TGTGCCAGCAGTTTAACAGGGGAAAGGGGTGAGCAGTTCTTC

J gene: TRBJ2-7
D gene: .
clone size: .
V gene: TRBV27
CDR3 protein: CASSSGTPPSYEQYF
CDR3 DNA: TGTGCCAGCAGTTCAGGGACACCTCCCTCCTACGAGCAGTACTTC

J gene: TRBJ2-1
D gene: .
clone size: .
V gene: TRBV2
CDR3 protein: CASKLTGSYNEQFF
CDR3 DNA: TGTGCCAGCAAGCTCACAGGTTCCTACAATGAGCAGTTCTTC

J gene: TRBJ2-5
D gene: .
clone size: .
V gene: TRBV6-2/TRBV6-3
CDR3 protein: CASSYSMTEETQYF
CDR3 DNA: TGTGCCAGCAGTTACTCAATGACTGAAGAGACCCAGTACTTC

J gene: TRBJ2-7
D gene: TRBD2
clone size: .
V gene: TRBV7-8
CDR3 protein: CASSLGRAGVYEQYF
CDR3 DNA: TGTGCCAGCAGCTTAGGGCGAGCGGGAGTCTACGAGCAGTACTTC

J gene: TRBJ1-3
D gene: .
clone size: .
V gene: TRBV5-4
CDR3 protein: CASSWGGDGNTIYF
CDR3 DNA: TGTGCCAGCAGCTGGGGGGGGGACGGAAACACCATATATTTT

J gene: TRBJ1-4
D gene: TRBD1
clone size: once
V gene: TRBV2
CDR3 protein: CASRDRDTMGGKLFF
CDR3 DNA: TGTGCCAGCCGGGACAGGGATACGATGGGAGGAAAACTGTTTTTT

J gene: TRBJ1-6
D gene: TRBD1
clone size: .
V gene: TRBV3-1/TRBV3-2
CDR3 protein: CASSQDTRTGSHF
CDR3 DNA: TGTGCCAGCAGCCAAGATACGCGGACAGGGAGCCACTTT

J gene: TRBJ1-6
D gene: TRBD1
clone size: .
V gene: TRBV28
CDR3 protein: CASRLPGGVSPLHF
CDR3 DNA: TGTGCCAGCCGATTACCAGGGGGCGTTTCACCCCTCCACTTT

J gene: TRBJ1-3
D gene: .
clone size: .
V gene: TRBV30
CDR3 protein: CASSDSGNTIYF
CDR3 DNA: TGTGCCTCCTCAGACTCTGGAAACACCATATATTTT

J gene: TRBJ2-1
D gene: TRBD2
clone size: .
V gene: TRBV5-1
CDR3 protein: CASSLATSVSVGDEQFF
CDR3 DNA: TGCGCCAGCAGCTTGGCGACTAGCGTCTCAGTGGGCGATGAGCAGTTCTTC

J gene: TRBJ2-3
D gene: TRBD2
clone size: .
V gene: TRBV6-2/TRBV6-3
CDR3 protein: CASSYGGLEVADTQYF
CDR3 DNA: TGTGCCAGCAGTTACGGGGGACTAGAGGTGGCAGATACGCAGTATTTT

J gene: TRBJ2-1
D gene: TRBD2
clone size: .
V gene: TRBV6-2/TRBV6-3
CDR3 protein: CASSYSSGRANEQFF
CDR3 DNA: TGTGCCAGCAGTTACTCTAGCGGGAGGGCCAATGAGCAGTTCTTC

J gene: TRBJ2-1
D gene: TRBD2
clone size: .
V gene: TRBV29-1
CDR3 protein: CSVGREGLNEQFF
CDR3 DNA: TGCAGCGTTGGGCGGGAGGGCCTGAATGAGCAGTTCTTC

J gene: TRBJ2-6
D gene: .
clone size: few
V gene: TRBV6-2/TRBV6-3
CDR3 protein: CASSSPGSGANVLTF
CDR3 DNA: TGTGCCAGCAGCTCGCCAGGGTCAGGGGCCAACGTCCTGACTTTC

J gene: TRBJ2-7
D gene: TRBD2
clone size: .
V gene: TRBV27
CDR3 protein: CASSSLGGRTLAYEQYF
CDR3 DNA: TGTGCCAGCAGTTCCCTGGGCGGGAGGACCCTAGCCTACGAGCAGTACTTC